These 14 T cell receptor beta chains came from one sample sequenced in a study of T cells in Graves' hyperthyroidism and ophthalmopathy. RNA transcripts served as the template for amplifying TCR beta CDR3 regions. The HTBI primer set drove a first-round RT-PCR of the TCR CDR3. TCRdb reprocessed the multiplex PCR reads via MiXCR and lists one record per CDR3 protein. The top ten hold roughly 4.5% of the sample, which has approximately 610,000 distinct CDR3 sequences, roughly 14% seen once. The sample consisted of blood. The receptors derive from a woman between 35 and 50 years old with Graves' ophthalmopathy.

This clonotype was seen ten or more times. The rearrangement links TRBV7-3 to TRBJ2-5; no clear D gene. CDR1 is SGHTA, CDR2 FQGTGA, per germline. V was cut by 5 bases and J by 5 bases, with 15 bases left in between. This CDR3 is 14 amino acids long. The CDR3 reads CASSPSSGLETQYF. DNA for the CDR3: TGTGCCAGCAGCCCAAGTTCCGGGTTGGAGACCCAGTACTTC. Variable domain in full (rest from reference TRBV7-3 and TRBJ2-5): GAGVSQTPSNKVTEKGKYVELRCDPISGHTALYWYRQSLGQGPEFLIYFQGTGAADDSGLPNDRFFAVRPEGSVSTLKIQRTERGDSAVYLCASSPSSGLETQYFGPGTRLLVL.

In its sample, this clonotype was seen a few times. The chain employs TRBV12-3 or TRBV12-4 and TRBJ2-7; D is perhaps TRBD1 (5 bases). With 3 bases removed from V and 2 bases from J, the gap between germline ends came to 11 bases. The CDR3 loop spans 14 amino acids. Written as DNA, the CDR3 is TGTGCCAGCAGTTTGCAGGGTCCTACCTACGAGCAGTACTTC. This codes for CASSLQGPTYEQYF.

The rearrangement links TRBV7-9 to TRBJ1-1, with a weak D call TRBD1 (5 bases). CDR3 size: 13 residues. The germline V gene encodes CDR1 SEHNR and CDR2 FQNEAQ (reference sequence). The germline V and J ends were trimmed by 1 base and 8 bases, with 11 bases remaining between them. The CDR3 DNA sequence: TGTGCCAGCAGCTTAGGGGGGTCCGTCGAAGCTTTCTTT. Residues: CASSLGGSVEAFF.

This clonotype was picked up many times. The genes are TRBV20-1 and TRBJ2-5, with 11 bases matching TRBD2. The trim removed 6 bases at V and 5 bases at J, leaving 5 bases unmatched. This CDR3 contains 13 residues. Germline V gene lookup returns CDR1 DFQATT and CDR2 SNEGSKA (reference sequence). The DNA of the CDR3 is TGCAGTGCCAAGGGACTAGCGGTCGAGACCCAGTACTTC. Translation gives CSAKGLAVETQYF.

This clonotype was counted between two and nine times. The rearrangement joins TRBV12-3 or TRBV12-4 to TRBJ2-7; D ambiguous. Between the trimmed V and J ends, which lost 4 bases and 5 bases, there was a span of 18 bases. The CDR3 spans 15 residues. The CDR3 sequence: CASSWGYPAGHEQYF. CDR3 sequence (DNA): TGTGCCAGCAGTTGGGGTTACCCGGCCGGGCACGAGCAGTACTTC.

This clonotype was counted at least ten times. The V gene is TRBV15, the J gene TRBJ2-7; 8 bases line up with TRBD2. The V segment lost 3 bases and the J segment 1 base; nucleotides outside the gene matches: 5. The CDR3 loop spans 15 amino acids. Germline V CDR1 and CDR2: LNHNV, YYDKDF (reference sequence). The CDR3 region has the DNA TGTGCCACCAGCAGCCCCGGGGGGGGTTCCTACGAGCAGTACTTC. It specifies CATSSPGGGSYEQYF.

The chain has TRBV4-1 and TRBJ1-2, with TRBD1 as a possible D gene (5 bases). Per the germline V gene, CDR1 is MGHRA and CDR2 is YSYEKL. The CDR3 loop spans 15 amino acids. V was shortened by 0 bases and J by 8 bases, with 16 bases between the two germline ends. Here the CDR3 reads CASSQDDSTNQGYTF. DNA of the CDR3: TGCGCCAGCAGCCAAGACGACAGCACAAACCAGGGCTACACCTTC.

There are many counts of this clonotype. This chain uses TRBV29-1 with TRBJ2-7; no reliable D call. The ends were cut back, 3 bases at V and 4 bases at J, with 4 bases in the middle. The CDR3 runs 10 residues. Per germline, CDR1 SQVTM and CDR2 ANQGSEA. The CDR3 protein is CSVERYEQYF. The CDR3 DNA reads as TGCAGCGTTGAGAGATACGAGCAGTACTTC.

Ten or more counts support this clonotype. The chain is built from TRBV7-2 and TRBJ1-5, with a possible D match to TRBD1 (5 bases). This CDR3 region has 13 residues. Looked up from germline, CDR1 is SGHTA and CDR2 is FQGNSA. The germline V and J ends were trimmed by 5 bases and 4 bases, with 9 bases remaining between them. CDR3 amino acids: CASSQRQNQPQHF. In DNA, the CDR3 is TGTGCCAGCAGCCAACGACAGAATCAGCCCCAGCATTTT.

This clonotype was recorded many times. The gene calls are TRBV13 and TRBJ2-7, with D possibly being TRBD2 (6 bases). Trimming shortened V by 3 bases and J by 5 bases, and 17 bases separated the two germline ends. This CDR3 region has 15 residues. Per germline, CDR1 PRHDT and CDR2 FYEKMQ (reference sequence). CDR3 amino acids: CASSLGTGSADEQYF. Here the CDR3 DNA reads TGTGCCAGCAGCTTGGGAACCGGGAGCGCGGACGAGCAGTACTTC.

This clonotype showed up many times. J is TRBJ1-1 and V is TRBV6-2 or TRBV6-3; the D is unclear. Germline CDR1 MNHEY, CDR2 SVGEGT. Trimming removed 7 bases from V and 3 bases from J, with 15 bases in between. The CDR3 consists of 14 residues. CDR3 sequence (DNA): TGTGCCAGCACCCTGCTGGGAGGCGACACTGAAGCTTTCTTT. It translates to CASTLLGGDTEAFF.

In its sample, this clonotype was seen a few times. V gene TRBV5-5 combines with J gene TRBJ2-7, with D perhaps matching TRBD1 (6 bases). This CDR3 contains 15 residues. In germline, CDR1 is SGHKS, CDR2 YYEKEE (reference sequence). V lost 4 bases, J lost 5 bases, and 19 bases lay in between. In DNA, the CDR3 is TGTGCCAGCAGCGTTACCGGGACAAAGGGCGACGAGCAGTACTTC. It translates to CASSVTGTKGDEQYF.

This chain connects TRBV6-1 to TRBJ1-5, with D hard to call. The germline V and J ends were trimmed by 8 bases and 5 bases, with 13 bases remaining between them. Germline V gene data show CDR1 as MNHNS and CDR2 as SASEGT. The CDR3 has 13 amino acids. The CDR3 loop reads CASGRNRDQPQHF. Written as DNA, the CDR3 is TGTGCCAGCGGCAGGAACCGAGATCAGCCCCAGCATTTT.

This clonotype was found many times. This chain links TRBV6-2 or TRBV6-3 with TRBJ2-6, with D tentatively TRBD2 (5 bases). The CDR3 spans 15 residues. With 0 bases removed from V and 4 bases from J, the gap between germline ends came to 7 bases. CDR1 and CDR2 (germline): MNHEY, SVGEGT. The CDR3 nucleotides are TGTGCCAGCAGTTACTCGAGAGGGGGGGCCAACGTCCTGACTTTC. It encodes CASSYSRGGANVLTF.